This entry is about one T cell receptor (beta chain). This entry comes from a study of blood T cell repertoires in COVID-19. For the study at large: COVID-19 samples from acute and convalescent phases originated in the United States, Italy and Spain. Sample material is recorded as cDNA or gDNA derived from T cells, B-cell-depleted T cells, or PBMCs.

Germline loops: CDR1 SGHAT, CDR2 FQNNGV. The V end lost 5 bases, the J end lost 1 base, and 11 bases lay between the germline ends. The CDR3 loop spans 14 amino acids. Methods used by the authors: Reference gene primer amplification yielded estimated nucleated cell counts. TCRdb's copy holds only in-frame clones and misses some; the assay was immunoSEQ multiplex PCR. V, J and clone size are those of that table, while D and trimming were read from the DNA. The sample includes about 170,000 clones, roughly 90% of them seen just once. Patients of the Seattle cohort, enrolled during active infection, were followed longitudinally.

This sequence originates from a man aged 25 to 40 with COVID-19, enrolled during active disease. V and J are TRBV11-2 and TRBJ1-1; D remains unclear. The sample taken for sequencing was peripheral blood. Written as DNA, the CDR3 is TGTGCCAGCAGCGGAGGACCGACGAACACTGAAGCTTTCTTT. Its translation: CASSGGPTNTEAFF.